This T cell receptor (beta chain) was retrieved from a study of T-cell reconstitution after alpha-beta-depleted transplantation in children. Broader study findings: Reportedly, only several hundred clones from non-depleted graft cells drove alpha-beta T-cell counts at about two months.

This CDR3 is 15 amino acids long. Trimming stripped 6 bases from V and 0 bases from J, with 12 bases between. Remarks on this clonotype: The target antigen is unknown.

This sample's TCRbeta library carried unique molecular identifier barcodes. TCRdb called the PCR reads again in MiXCR, with one record for every CDR3 protein. The sample yields under 250,000 distinct CDR3 sequences, about 15% seen once. The rearrangement uses TRBV12-3 or TRBV12-4 and TRBJ2-1, with TRBD2 as a possible D gene (6 bases). Sequences were derived from PBMCs, mostly from graft donor cells, sampled 360 days after TCRalphabeta/CD19-depleted stem cell transplant. This clonotype was sampled from a male patient aged 2 to 9 who had a stem cell transplant for acute lymphoblastic leukemia, so the T cells may come from the graft donor. The CDR3: CASSRDSSSYNEQFF. CDR3 DNA: TGTGCCAGCAGCAGGGACTCCAGCTCCTACAATGAGCAGTTCTTC.